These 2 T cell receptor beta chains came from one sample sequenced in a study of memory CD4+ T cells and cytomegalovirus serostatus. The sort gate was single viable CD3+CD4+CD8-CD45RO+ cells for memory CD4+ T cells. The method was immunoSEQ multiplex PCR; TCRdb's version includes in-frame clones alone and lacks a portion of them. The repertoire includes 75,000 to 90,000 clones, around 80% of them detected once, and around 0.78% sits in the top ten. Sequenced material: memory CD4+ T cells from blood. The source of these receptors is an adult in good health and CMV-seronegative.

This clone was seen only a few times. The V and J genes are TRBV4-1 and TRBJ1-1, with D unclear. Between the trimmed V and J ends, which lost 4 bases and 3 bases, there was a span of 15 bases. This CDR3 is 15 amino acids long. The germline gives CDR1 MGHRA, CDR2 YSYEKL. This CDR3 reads CASSLIGVRDTEAFF. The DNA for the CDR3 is TGCGCCAGCAGCCTCATCGGGGTTAGGGACACTGAAGCTTTCTTT.

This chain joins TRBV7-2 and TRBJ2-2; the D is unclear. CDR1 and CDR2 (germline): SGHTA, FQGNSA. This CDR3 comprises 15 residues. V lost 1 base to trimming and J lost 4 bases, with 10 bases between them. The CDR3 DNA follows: TGTGCCAGCAGCTTAGTTGGTCTCCTCACCGGGGAGCTGTTTTTT. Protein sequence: CASSLVGLLTGELFF.